This T cell receptor beta chain was profiled in a study of molecular identifiers for immune sequencing clone quantification. The CDR3 loop spans 17 amino acids. Libraries for naive CD8 T cells, which were made from about 20,000 to 1,000,000 sorted cells, drew on 10%, 30% or 50% of the RNA. The sorting of naive CD8 T cells used the CD8+CD4-CCR7+CD45RA+ phenotype. MiXCR, run by TCRdb on the PCR reads, gives a single entry per CDR3 protein. Seen here are fewer than 25,000 distinct CDR3 sequences, more than 15% observed once, and the top ten hold 0.8% to 1%. This clonotype was picked up many times. This receptor was identified in a human donor in good health. Some libraries in this study had Jurkat cell RNA spiked in. This rearrangement joins TRBV21-1 to TRBJ1-1. TRBV21-1 is deemed a pseudogene. What was sequenced was naive CD8+ T cells from blood, with Jurkat cell RNA spiked in. Subset noted: FACS-sorted CD8+CD4-CCR7+CD45RA+ naive T cells. The CDR3: CASSNSSSREENTEAFF. The CDR3 bases are TGTGCCAGCAGCAATTCCTCCTCCCGTGAGGAGAACACTGAAGCTTTCTTT.